This passage covers 26 T cell receptor beta chains from one sample sequenced in a study of cytomegalovirus exposure and HLA in healthy donors. The study ran its PCR with 60 Vbeta and 13 Jbeta primers. Sequenced by immunoSEQ multiplex PCR; TCRdb stores in-frame clones only, minus some. This table has more than 80,000 clones, about 72% appearing once. The material sequenced was PBMCs. The receptors shown here come from a woman aged 60 to 75 in good health and CMV-seropositive.

This clone was found once. V and J are TRBV7-2 and TRBJ2-7; TRBD2 agrees at 12 bases. Germline loops: CDR1 SGHTA, CDR2 FQGNSA. The CDR3 contains 15 residues. With 4 bases clipped from V and 3 bases from J, the junction kept 4 bases outside the gene matches. CDR3 nucleotides: TGTGCCAGCAGCTCCGGACTAGCGGGATTCTACGAGCAGTACTTC. Amino acid sequence: CASSSGLAGFYEQYF.

V gene TRBV29-1 combines with J gene TRBJ2-1; 7 nucleotides match TRBD2. Germline V gene lookup returns CDR1 SQVTM and CDR2 ANQGSEA. This CDR3 comprises 12 residues. Trimming removed 5 bases from V and 4 bases from J; junction bases left unmatched: 2. CDR3 in DNA: TGCAGCGTTTCGCGGGGGTACAATGAGCAGTTCTTC. The encoded protein is CSVSRGYNEQFF.

This chain links TRBV6-1 with TRBJ2-7; a weak D match, TRBD2 (6 bases). Germline CDR1 and CDR2: MNHNS and SASEGT. Trimming cost V 0 bases and J 8 bases, with 17 bases left between them. CDR3 length equals 15 residues. DNA for the CDR3: TGTGCCAGCAGTGAAGCGCGTATGGGGGGAGACCAGCAGTACTTC. This codes for CASSEARMGGDQQYF.

The chain links TRBV13 to TRBJ2-5; D possibly corresponds to TRBD1 (8 bases). V was cut by 0 bases and J by 5 bases, with 16 bases left in between. The CDR3 sequence is 16 residues long. Germline V CDR1 and CDR2: PRHDT, FYEKMQ (reference sequence). CDR3 DNA: TGTGCCAGCAGCTTAGGCGGGGGGACAGGCGGGGAGACCCAGTACTTC. This gives the protein CASSLGGGTGGETQYF. Filled out from reference TRBV13 and TRBJ2-5, the complete variable domain reads AAGVIQSPRHLIKEKRETATLKCYPIPRHDTVYWYQQGPGQDPQFLISFYEKMQSDKGSIPDRFSAQQFSDYHSELNMSSLELGDSALYFCASSLGGGTGGETQYFGPGTRLLVL.

The rearrangement links TRBV2 to TRBJ1-5, with D possibly TRBD1 on 5 matching bases. With 6 bases removed from V and 2 bases from J, the gap between germline ends came to 17 bases. CDR3 length: 16 amino acids. The V gene's germline CDR1 is SNHLY and CDR2 FYNNEI. The CDR3 bases are TGTGCCAGCAGCCCCGGCAGGGCGGTGGGCAATCAGCCCCAGCATTTT. Translated, it gives CASSPGRAVGNQPQHF.

This chain uses TRBV6-1 with TRBJ2-7; 9 bases map to TRBD1. The V segment lost 7 bases and the J segment 3 bases; nucleotides outside the gene matches: 7. CDR1 MNHNS and CDR2 SASEGT come from the germline V gene. CDR3 length: 14 amino acids. CDR3 in amino acids: CASKNRQGGYEQYF. The CDR3 bases are TGTGCCAGCAAGAATCGACAGGGGGGCTACGAGCAGTACTTC.

The rearrangement joins TRBV4-1 to TRBJ2-7; D perhaps matches TRBD1 (5 bases). The CDR3 is 17 residues long. Per the germline V gene, CDR1 is MGHRA and CDR2 is YSYEKL. The germline V and J ends were trimmed by 3 bases and 4 bases, with 22 bases remaining between them. The CDR3, as DNA: TGCGCCAGCAGCCAGGGTTTAAGGGGTACCACCGGGTACGAGCAGTACTTC. Protein sequence: CASSQGLRGTTGYEQYF.

This chain joins TRBV5-6 and TRBJ2-3; 7 bases map to TRBD1. CDR3 length: 15 amino acids. Losses at the gene ends were 4 bases for V and 2 bases for J; bases not matched to a gene: 7. Germline CDR1 SGHDT, CDR2 YYEEEE. The CDR3 loop is CASSPYRGATDTQYF. The CDR3 DNA reads TGTGCCAGCAGCCCGTACAGGGGCGCCACAGATACGCAGTATTTT.

CDR3 DNA: TGTGCCAGCAGGGGACTAGCGGGAGTATACGAGCAGTACTTC. This codes for CASRGLAGVYEQYF. The V and J genes are TRBV28 and TRBJ2-7; 14 bases are shared with TRBD2. Germline V CDR1 and CDR2: MDHEN, SYDVKM. This CDR3 spans 14 amino acids. Trimming took 6 bases from V and 4 from J; bases not matched to a gene: 2.

The chain recombines TRBV25-1 with TRBJ1-1; a weak D match, TRBD1 (5 bases). This CDR3 has 13 residues. Germline V gene sequence: CDR1 MGHDK, CDR2 SYGVNS. V gave up 4 bases and J gave up 8 bases, with 14 bases separating them. The CDR3, as DNA: TGTGCCAGCAGTGGGGGGGGGTACGGAGAAGCTTTCTTT. It specifies CASSGGGYGEAFF.

The chain employs TRBV4-1 and TRBJ2-1, with 8 bases that match TRBD2. Per the germline V gene, CDR1 is MGHRA and CDR2 is YSYEKL. After removal of 6 bases from V and 9 bases from J, the junction contained 10 bases not matched to a gene. The CDR3 totals 14 residues. The DNA of the CDR3 is TGCGCCAGCAGAACCTCCGGACTAGCTCGTGAGCAGTTCTTC. Translation: CASRTSGLAREQFF.

The V call is TRBV6-6, the J call TRBJ1-3; no reliable D call. V lost 2 bases and J 11 bases, leaving 10 bases between the germline ends. The CDR3 runs to 12 residues. Germline V gene sequence: CDR1 MNHNY, CDR2 SVGAGI (reference sequence). The CDR3 is CASSYSDPAIYF. CDR3 in DNA: TGTGCCAGCAGTTACAGCGACCCTGCCATATATTTT.

The gene calls are TRBV19 and TRBJ1-4; no clear D gene. Germline values: CDR1 LNHDA, CDR2 SQIVND (reference sequence). CDR3 size: 15 residues. V dropped 6 bases and J dropped 7 bases, with 18 bases sitting between them. CDR3 in DNA: TGTGCCAGTAGCTGGAGCGCGACGTCAAGTGAAAAACTGTTTTTT. Encoded protein: CASSWSATSSEKLFF.

The gene calls are TRBV4-1 and TRBJ1-1, with D unresolved. The V gene lost 0 bases and the J gene lost 7 bases, with 18 bases spanning the gap. This CDR3 contains 16 residues. Germline V gene sequence: CDR1 MGHRA, CDR2 YSYEKL. CDR3 nucleotides: TGCGCCAGCAGCCAAGATATAAGGCCCCGAGGAGGTGAAGCTTTCTTT. This sequence encodes CASSQDIRPRGGEAFF.

The chain recombines TRBV9 with TRBJ2-1, with TRBD2 matching over 9 bases. Germline V CDR1 and CDR2: SGDLS, YYNGEE. The CDR3 sequence is 16 residues long. The junction had 7 bases not matched to a gene; V was cut back by 4 bases and J by 2 bases. The CDR3 here is CASSPRAGGAYNEQFF. The CDR3 DNA reads TGTGCCAGCAGCCCACGAGCGGGAGGAGCCTACAATGAGCAGTTCTTC. Filled out from reference TRBV9 and TRBJ2-1, the complete variable domain reads DSGVTQTPKHLITATGQRVTLRCSPRSGDLSVYWYQQSLDQGLQFLIQYYNGEERAKGNILERFSAQQFPDLHSELNLSSLELGDSALYFCASSPRAGGAYNEQFFGPGTRLTVL.

The table lists this clone with a few counts. The CDR3 region is CASHGTGGWGTEAFF. The CDR3 DNA reads as TGTGCCAGTCATGGGACAGGGGGATGGGGCACTGAAGCTTTCTTT. The gene calls are TRBV6-1 and TRBJ1-1; 11 bases agree with TRBD1. Germline-derived CDR1 and CDR2 are MNHNS and SASEGT. The V segment lost 9 bases and the J segment 4 bases; nucleotides outside the gene matches: 10. The CDR3 consists of 15 residues.

This chain links TRBV2 with TRBJ2-1, with 10 bases lining up with TRBD1. The CDR3 contains 15 residues. V lost 3 bases to trimming and J lost 7 bases; unmatched junction nucleotides: 6. Germline CDR1 is SNHLY and CDR2 is FYNNEI. The CDR3 DNA sequence: TGTGCCAGCAGTGACGGGACAGGGGAGCGGAATGAGCAGTTCTTC. Its protein product is CASSDGTGERNEQFF.

This clone was counted a few times. The genes are TRBV6-1 and TRBJ1-2, with D perhaps matching TRBD1 (6 bases). The length of the CDR3 is 13 residues. V was pared by 7 bases and J by 6 bases, with 15 bases between. Germline loops: CDR1 MNHNS, CDR2 SASEGT. This CDR3 reads CASTQGTSDGYTF. The CDR3 DNA follows: TGTGCCAGCACCCAGGGGACCTCGGATGGCTACACCTTC.

CDR3 DNA sequence: TGCGCCAGCAGCCCCGGGGCCGGGAGGGGCTACGAGCAGTACTTC. Its protein product is CASSPGAGRGYEQYF. The gene calls are TRBV4-1 and TRBJ2-7; 8 nucleotides line up with TRBD2. CDR1 MGHRA and CDR2 YSYEKL come from the germline V gene. There are 15 residues in the CDR3. V shed 4 bases and J 3 bases; nucleotides not matched to a gene: 8.

This chain joins TRBV2 and TRBJ2-7; TRBD1 matches 9 bases. Germline CDR1 and CDR2: SNHLY and FYNNEI. The V gene end was trimmed by 2 bases and the J gene end by 5 bases; junction bases not matched to a gene: 10. The CDR3 covers 16 residues. The CDR3 region has the DNA TGTGCCAGCAGTGAAAAGTTTTGGGACAGGGACCACGAGCAGTACTTC. This translates into CASSEKFWDRDHEQYF.

CDR3 in DNA: TGTGCCTGGGGGGAGACAGGGTGGGCTTTCTTT. It yields the protein CAWGETGWAFF. This chain connects TRBV30 to TRBJ1-1; TRBD1 aligns across 7 bases. The junction had 8 bases not matched to a gene; V was cut back by 5 bases and J by 11 bases. This CDR3 comprises 11 residues. Germline lookup yields CDR1 GTSNPN and CDR2 SVGIG (reference sequence).

This clone appeared a few times. The J gene is TRBJ1-4, the V gene TRBV7-2; D not resolved. There are 17 residues in the CDR3. Germline V gives CDR1 SGHTA, CDR2 FQGNSA. The V end lost 2 bases, the J end lost 8 bases, and 21 bases lay between the germline ends. The CDR3 bases are TGTGCCAGCAGCTTAAACGGCAACGGCGACTTCGTGGAAAAACTGTTTTTT. Its protein product is CASSLNGNGDFVEKLFF.

This chain connects TRBV9 to TRBJ1-3; TRBD1 aligns across 9 bases. V dropped 3 bases and J dropped 4; count of bases not matched to a gene: 5. This CDR3 has 15 amino acids. The germline V gene encodes CDR1 SGDLS and CDR2 YYNGEE. The CDR3 DNA follows: TGTGCCAGCAGCGGCCGGGACAGGGACGGAAACACCATATATTTT. This codes for CASSGRDRDGNTIYF.

J is TRBJ2-2 and V is TRBV25-1; D perhaps matches TRBD1 (6 bases). V gave up 2 bases and J gave up 6 bases, with 7 bases separating them. The CDR3 has 13 amino acids. Per the germline V gene, CDR1 is MGHDK and CDR2 is SYGVNS. CDR3 sequence (DNA): TGTGCCAGCAGTGAAACAGGGCCCGGGGAGCTGTTTTTT. Translation: CASSETGPGELFF.

CDR3: CASSNRQTGSEQYF. The DNA of the CDR3 is TGTGCCAGCAGTAATAGACAAACCGGCTCCGAGCAGTACTTC. V is TRBV27 and J is TRBJ2-7; no clear D. The CDR3 runs to 14 residues. Trimming took off 5 bases at V and 6 bases at J, with 17 bases between the two ends. Looked up from germline, CDR1 is MNHEY and CDR2 is SMNVEV (reference sequence).

The chain combines TRBV7-3 with TRBJ2-7, with a possible D match to TRBD1 (6 bases). The CDR3 is 15 residues long. The V end lost 0 bases, the J end lost 4 bases, and 13 bases lay between the germline ends. Germline V gives CDR1 SGHTA, CDR2 FQGTGA. This CDR3 is CASSLTGADRYEQYF. CDR3 bases: TGTGCCAGCAGCTTAACGGGGGCTGACCGTTACGAGCAGTACTTC.